This T cell receptor beta chain was observed in a study of Graves' ophthalmopathy and Graves' hyperthyroidism. The sequenced template was RNA, covering the TCR beta CDR3 region. RT-PCR was first run with HTBI primers, then multiplex PCR in a second round. TCRdb itself ran the multiplex PCR reads through MiXCR, one entry per CDR3 protein. The table has about 480,000 distinct CDR3 sequences, under 15% seen once; the top ten hold 9.8%. Per the germline V gene, CDR1 is MNHNS and CDR2 is SASEGT. V lost 1 base to trimming and J lost 5 bases; unmatched junction nucleotides: 7. This CDR3 has 15 residues. V is TRBV6-1 and J is TRBJ2-7; 8 bases align to TRBD2. The sequenced sample was blood. This TCR came from a woman aged 25-40 years with Graves' ophthalmopathy. The CDR3 DNA reads as TGTGCCAGCAGTGAAGAGAGCGGGAGCTACCACGAGCAGTACTTC. Encoded protein: CASSEESGSYHEQYF.